This T cell receptor (beta chain) was observed in a study of T cells in narcolepsy (dated by TCRdb to the late 2010s). Study-wide context: Patients with narcolepsy type 1 or type 2 (NT1, NT2) and healthy control donors were enrolled in the study. Autoreactive T cells targeting hypocretin neuron self-antigens (hypocretin, TRIB2) were sought in narcolepsy patients, and TCR Vbeta sequencing was used to track clonotypes in blood and CSF. Overall results and qualifications from the work: Autoreactive clonotypes were reported to be detected serially in the blood of the same patients and of different patients, but not in the blood of healthy controls. Some blood memory CD4+ repertoires from patients and controls contained no sequences matching autoreactive T cell clones. Numbers of sequenced blood memory CD4+ clonotypes were comparable, averaging approximately 42,000 in patients and under 35,000 in controls. Plots comparing CSF and blood CD4+ T cell clonotypes from the same patient highlighted HCRT-specific and TRIB2-specific autoreactive clonotypes.

The receptor library was made with the immunoSEQ multiplex PCR assay. TCRdb mirrors the immuneACCESS table, restricted to in-frame sequences. Some clones are absent from its copies; in checked studies, under half trace to an unresolved V gene, and the reason for the others is unknown. The sample contains about 27,000 clones, around 86% of them found a single time. The ten biggest clones cover 1.1% of the sample. For TCR Vbeta sequencing, memory CD4+ T cells were sorted ex vivo from the peripheral blood of narcolepsy patients and healthy controls. The CDR3 holds 12 amino acids from the cysteine to the phenylalanine. Only the CDR3 region is kept as DNA, spanning 36 bases read in frame from base 1. Reading the germline V gene gives CDR1 SGHAT and CDR2 FQNNGV. V gives up 1 base and J gives up 5 bases, and the segment between their germline ends measures 5 bases. With respect to this clone: Its antigen is unknown. Base-call qualities are not available, and no considerably larger clone is one nucleotide away.

This receptor was taken from a human donor with narcolepsy. The sequenced sample was CD45RA- memory CD4+ T cells from PBMCs. According to the study, the label for this sample's cell subset or site signals: memory T cells sorted ex vivo from peripheral blood. The chain employs TRBV11-2 and TRBJ1-2, and possibly TRBD1, on 5 matching bases. In nucleotide form, the sequence is TGTGCCAGCAGCTTAGCAGGGTATGGCTACACCTTC. It encodes CASSLAGYGYTF.